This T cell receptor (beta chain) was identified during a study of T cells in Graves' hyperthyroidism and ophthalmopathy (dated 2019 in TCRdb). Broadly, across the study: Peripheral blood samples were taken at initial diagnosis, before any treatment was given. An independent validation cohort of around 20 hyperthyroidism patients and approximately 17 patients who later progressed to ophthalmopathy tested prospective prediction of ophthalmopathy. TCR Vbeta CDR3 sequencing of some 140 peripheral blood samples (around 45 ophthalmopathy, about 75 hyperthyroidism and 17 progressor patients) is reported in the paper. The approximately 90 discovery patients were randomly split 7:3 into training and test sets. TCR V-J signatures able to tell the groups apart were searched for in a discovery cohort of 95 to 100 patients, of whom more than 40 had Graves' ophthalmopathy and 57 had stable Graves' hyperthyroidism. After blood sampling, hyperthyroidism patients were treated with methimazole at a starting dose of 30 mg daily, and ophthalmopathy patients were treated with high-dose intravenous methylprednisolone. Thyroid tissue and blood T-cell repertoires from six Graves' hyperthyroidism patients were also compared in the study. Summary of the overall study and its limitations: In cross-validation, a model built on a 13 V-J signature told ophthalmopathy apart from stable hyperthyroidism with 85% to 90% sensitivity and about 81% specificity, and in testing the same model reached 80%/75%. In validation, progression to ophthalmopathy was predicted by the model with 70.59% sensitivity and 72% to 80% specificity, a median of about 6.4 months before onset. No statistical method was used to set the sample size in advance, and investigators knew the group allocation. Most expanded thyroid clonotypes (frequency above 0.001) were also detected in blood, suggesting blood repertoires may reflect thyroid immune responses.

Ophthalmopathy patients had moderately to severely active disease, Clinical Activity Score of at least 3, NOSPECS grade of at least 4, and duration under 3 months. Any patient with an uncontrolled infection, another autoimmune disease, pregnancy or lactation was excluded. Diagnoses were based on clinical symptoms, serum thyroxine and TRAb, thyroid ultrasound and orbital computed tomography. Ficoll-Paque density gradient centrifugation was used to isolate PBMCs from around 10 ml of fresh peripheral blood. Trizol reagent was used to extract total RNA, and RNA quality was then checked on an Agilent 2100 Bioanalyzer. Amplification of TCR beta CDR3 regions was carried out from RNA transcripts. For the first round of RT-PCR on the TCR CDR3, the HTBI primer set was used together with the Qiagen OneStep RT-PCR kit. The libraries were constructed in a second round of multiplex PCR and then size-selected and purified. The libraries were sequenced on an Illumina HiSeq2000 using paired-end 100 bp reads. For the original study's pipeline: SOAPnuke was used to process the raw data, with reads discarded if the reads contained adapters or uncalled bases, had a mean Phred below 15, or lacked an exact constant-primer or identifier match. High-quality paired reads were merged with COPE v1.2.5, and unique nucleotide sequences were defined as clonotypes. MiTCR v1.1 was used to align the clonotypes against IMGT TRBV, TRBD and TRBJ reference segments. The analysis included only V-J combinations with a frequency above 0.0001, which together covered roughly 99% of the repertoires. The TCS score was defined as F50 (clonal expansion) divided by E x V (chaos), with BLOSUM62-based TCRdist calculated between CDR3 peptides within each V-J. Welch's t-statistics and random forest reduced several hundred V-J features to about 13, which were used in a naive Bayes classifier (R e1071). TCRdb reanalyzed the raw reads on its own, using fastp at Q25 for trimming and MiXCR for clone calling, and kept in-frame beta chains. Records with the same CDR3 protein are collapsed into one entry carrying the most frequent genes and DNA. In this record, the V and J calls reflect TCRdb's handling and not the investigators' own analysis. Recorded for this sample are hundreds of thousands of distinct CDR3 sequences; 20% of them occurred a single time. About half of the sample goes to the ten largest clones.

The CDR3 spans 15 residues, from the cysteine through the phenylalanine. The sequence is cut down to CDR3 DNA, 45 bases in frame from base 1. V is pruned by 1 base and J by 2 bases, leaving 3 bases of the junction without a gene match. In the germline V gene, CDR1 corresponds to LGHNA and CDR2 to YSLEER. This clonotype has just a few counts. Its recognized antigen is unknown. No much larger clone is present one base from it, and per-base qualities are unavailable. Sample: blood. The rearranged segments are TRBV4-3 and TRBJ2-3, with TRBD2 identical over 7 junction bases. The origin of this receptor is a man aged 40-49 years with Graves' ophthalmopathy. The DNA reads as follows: TGCGCCAGCAGCCAAGGAACTAGCGTCACAGATACGCAGTATTTT. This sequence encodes CASSQGTSVTDTQYF.